What follows are 14 T cell receptor beta chains derived from one specimen sequenced in a study of T-cell memory formation after mild COVID-19 (dated by TCRdb to the early 2020s). The library was produced with 5' RACE. Sequencing relied on an Illumina NovaSeq 6000. The raw public reads went through TCRdb reprocessing: fastp at Q25, MiXCR clone calling, in-frame beta chains kept. CDR3 protein duplicates are merged, each entry listing the most common genes and DNA. The sample records about 210,000 distinct CDR3 sequences, more than 9% of which are singletons. The ten top clones hold 3% to 3.5% of the sample. The specimen sequenced was PBMCs or a T cell subset sorted from them (not recorded which). These receptor sequences come from a man between 18 and 29 years old who had mild COVID-19 (a few samples of this study predate the infection). The sample titles of this study are shuffled in the database, so cell type and time point are left out; the donor was told from shared clones.

This clonotype was picked up many times. The chain recombines TRBV29-1 with TRBJ2-3; D call uncertain. Between the trimmed V and J ends, which lost 2 bases and 0 bases, there was a span of 3 bases. The CDR3 runs 12 residues. Germline CDR1 and CDR2: SQVTM and ANQGSEA. The CDR3 nucleotides are TGCAGCGTTGAATCCAGCACAGATACGCAGTATTTT. Translating it yields CSVESSTDTQYF.

This clonotype was detected a few times. J is TRBJ1-1 and V is TRBV7-8, with 7 bases matching TRBD1. This CDR3 comprises 16 residues. Germline CDR1 reads SGHVS; CDR2 reads FQNEAQ. The J segment lost 2 bases and the V segment lost 4 bases, leaving 10 bases of the junction unmatched. CDR3 in DNA: TGTGCCAGCAGCTCAGGGGGACATTTCAGAAACACTGAAGCTTTCTTT. This sequence encodes CASSSGGHFRNTEAFF.

This CDR3 reads CASSSGTSGGSDTQYF. The CDR3 DNA follows: TGCGCCAGCAGCTCTGGGACTAGCGGGGGCTCAGATACGCAGTATTTT. The rearrangement joins TRBV5-1 to TRBJ2-3; 14 bases are a match to TRBD2. After removal of 3 bases from V and 4 bases from J, the junction contained 4 bases not matched to a gene. Germline V gene lookup returns CDR1 SGHRS and CDR2 YFSETQ. The CDR3 extends over 16 amino acids.

This clonotype has only a few counts. In nucleotides, the CDR3 is TGTGCCAGCAGCCCCGGACCCCACAATGAGCAGTTCTTC. Translated, it gives CASSPGPHNEQFF. This chain joins TRBV7-3 and TRBJ2-1; unclear D gene. V was shortened by 5 bases and J by 5 bases, with 10 bases between the two germline ends. The CDR3 totals 13 residues. The V gene's germline CDR1 is SGHTA and CDR2 FQGTGA.

In its sample, this clonotype was seen many times. The chain joins TRBV12-3 or TRBV12-4 to TRBJ2-3; tentative D call: TRBD2 (7 bases). There are 12 residues in the CDR3. Trimming took 8 bases from V and 4 from J, leaving 10 bases between them. The CDR3 region has the DNA TGTGCCAGCGGGGGGGCCCCAGATACGCAGTATTTT. Translated, it gives CASGGAPDTQYF.

There are many counts of this clonotype. The chain couples TRBV6-2 or TRBV6-3 to TRBJ2-7; the D is unclear. This CDR3 contains 13 residues. Germline V gives CDR1 MNHEY, CDR2 SVGEGT. Trimming took off 4 bases at V and 1 base at J, with 8 bases between the two ends. The DNA for the CDR3 is TGTGCCAGCAGTTCACCGTATTCCTACGAGCAGTACGTC. Translating it yields CASSSPYSYEQYV.

In this sample, this clonotype turned up many times. The chain joins TRBV20-1 to TRBJ2-7; D is unresolved. Trimming took 0 bases from V and 3 from J, leaving 3 bases between them. CDR1 and CDR2 (germline): DFQATT, SNEGSKA (reference sequence). CDR3 length: 11 residues. The CDR3 loop is CSARDFYEQYF. The CDR3 coding sequence is TGCAGTGCTAGAGATTTCTACGAGCAGTACTTC.

This clonotype was counted only a few times. V usage is TRBV9 and J usage is TRBJ2-5, with D uncertain. The V gene lost 4 bases and the J gene lost 5 bases, with 15 bases spanning the gap. This CDR3 has 14 amino acids. Germline CDR1 is SGDLS and CDR2 is YYNGEE. Written as DNA, the CDR3 is TGTGCCAGCAGCTCACCCTCCGATGGGGAGACCCAGTACTTC. It is translated as CASSSPSDGETQYF.

This clonotype came up many times. The rearrangement uses TRBV2 and TRBJ2-2, with 10 nucleotides matching TRBD2. Germline-derived CDR1 and CDR2 are SNHLY and FYNNEI. Losses at the gene ends were 4 bases for V and 6 bases for J; bases not matched to a gene: 11. The CDR3 spans 17 residues. CDR3 nucleotides: TGTGCCAGCAGTGGAGGCAGCGGGGGGGCTTACTCCGGGGAGCTGTTTTTT. Translation gives CASSGGSGGAYSGELFF.

The V call is TRBV2, the J call TRBJ1-2; weak D call: TRBD1 (6 bases). This CDR3 comprises 13 residues. V gave up 4 bases and J gave up 9 bases, with 15 bases separating them. CDR1 SNHLY and CDR2 FYNNEI come from the germline V gene. The CDR3 region is CASSGGGKGSYTF. The CDR3 DNA sequence: TGTGCCAGCAGTGGAGGGGGAAAAGGGAGCTACACCTTC.

This rearrangement joins TRBV30 to TRBJ1-1; D is unclear. The CDR3 spans 13 residues. Germline CDR1 is GTSNPN and CDR2 is SVGIG (reference sequence). Trimming took off 2 bases at V and 2 bases at J, with 9 bases between the two ends. This CDR3 is CAWSSVANTEAFF. In DNA, the CDR3 is TGTGCCTGGAGTAGTGTGGCTAACACTGAAGCTTTCTTT.

The chain employs TRBV7-2 and TRBJ2-2; 8 bases fit TRBD1. Germline lookup yields CDR1 SGHTA and CDR2 FQGNSA. V shed 4 bases, J shed 5 bases, and the junction held 6 bases outside the gene matches. The CDR3 is 15 amino acids. Written as DNA, the CDR3 is TGTGCCAGCAGCTACCAGGGGGCTCGGACCGGGGAGCTGTTTTTT. Its translation: CASSYQGARTGELFF.

This rearrangement joins TRBV11-3 to TRBJ2-3; no reliable D call. V was shortened by 0 bases and J by 5 bases, with 6 bases between the two germline ends. Germline V lookup: CDR1 SGHNT, CDR2 YENEEA. CDR3 length: 13 amino acids. CDR3 amino acids: CASSLETGDTQYF. The CDR3 DNA reads as TGTGCCAGCAGCTTAGAGACTGGAGATACGCAGTATTTT.

The sample holds a few counts of this clonotype. The gene calls are TRBV5-1 and TRBJ2-1, with 11 bases matching TRBD2. The J segment lost 4 bases and the V segment lost 4 bases, leaving 7 bases of the junction unmatched. The CDR3 length is 16 residues. Germline lookup yields CDR1 SGHRS and CDR2 YFSETQ. CDR3 protein: CASSAVAGGLYNEQFF. CDR3 sequence (DNA): TGCGCCAGCAGCGCGGTAGCGGGGGGGCTTTACAATGAGCAGTTCTTC.